This T cell receptor (beta chain) was observed in a study of blood T cells in healthy people across ages. Primers used in a second PCR of roughly 6 to 11 cycles were a sample-barcoded 5' primer and a J-beta primer mix. A minimum of 3 million CDR3-containing paired-end reads was obtained for each sample. TCRdb reanalysed the 5' RACE reads using MiXCR and keeps one entry per CDR3 protein. The data show under 1,000,000 distinct CDR3 sequences, 46% seen once. The people who gave samples were healthy Caucasians from Russia, aged roughly 6 to 100. The CDR3 runs 11 residues. CDR1 and CDR2 from the germline V gene are MNHNY and SVGAGI (reference sequence). The V gene lost 8 bases and the J gene lost 7 bases, with 11 bases spanning the gap.

Sample: blood. The TCR was taken from a man at least 80 years old in good health. The V gene is TRBV6-6, the J gene TRBJ2-5; possibly TRBD2 for D (5 bases). CDR3 sequence: CASGHLATQYF. CDR3 sequence (DNA): TGTGCCAGCGGGCACCTAGCGACCCAGTACTTC.